This T cell receptor beta chain is from a study of T cell responses to AZD1222 COVID-19 vaccine. General study findings and limits: The number of AZD1222 recipients seropositive at baseline was only 5 to 7. In a largely white British group with more females than males, clonal diversity was possibly underestimated.

Germline CDR1 reads LNHDA; CDR2 reads SQIVND (reference sequence). CDR3 size: 13 residues. Deletions cut 1 base from V and 8 bases from J, with 11 bases between. On this clone: Its antigen is still unknown.

TCRdb's copy holds only in-frame clones and misses some; the assay was immunoSEQ multiplex PCR. The table lists 120,000 to 150,000 clones, over 75% of them singletons. The starting material was peripheral blood, obtained 28 days after the second dose of the MenACWY control vaccine. The genes are TRBV19 and TRBJ1-2; D ambiguous. The source of this sequence is an adult who received the MenACWY meningococcal vaccine as a control. The CDR3 loop reads CASSIGRSRGYTF. CDR3 sequence (DNA): TGTGCCAGTAGTATAGGACGGTCGAGAGGCTACACCTTC.